The 2 T cell receptor beta chains below come from one sample, sequenced in a study of shared clonotypes between healthy human individuals. Some clones are missing from TCRdb's copy, which holds only in-frame ones; the method was immunoSEQ multiplex PCR. The sample holds under 350,000 clones, 80% to 90% seen once. Specimen: memory CD8+ T cells sorted from blood. Subset specified: CD45RO+ cells pooled with CCR7-negative TemRA cells. Receptors originate from a man between 18 and 29 years old in good health.

This rearrangement joins TRBV7-2 to TRBJ2-1; 9 nucleotides align to TRBD2. The germline gives CDR1 SGHTA, CDR2 FQGNSA. The CDR3 loop spans 18 amino acids. The trim removed 7 bases at V and 8 bases at J, leaving 21 bases unmatched. DNA for the CDR3: TGTGCCAGCACCCTCTCGACTCTCGCTAGCGGGGCGTCGTATGAGCAGTTCTTC. Translating gives CASTLSTLASGASYEQFF.

This clone was seen many times. The chain joins TRBV10-3 to TRBJ2-6; tentatively, D is TRBD2 (5 bases). Germline V gene data show CDR1 as ENHRY and CDR2 as SYGVKD. The CDR3 loop spans 17 amino acids. Trimming stripped 4 bases from V and 2 bases from J, with 15 bases between. The CDR3 here is CAISGFRWRTGANVLTF. As DNA, the CDR3 is TGTGCCATCAGTGGGTTCCGATGGAGGACTGGGGCCAACGTCCTGACTTTC.